These T cell receptor beta chains were read from a single sample in a study of vaccination effects on CD4 cells after COVID-19. The repertoire was sequenced with immunoSEQ multiplex PCR; TCRdb's copy has only in-frame clones and lacks some. Of about 20,000 clones detected, around 75% appear once; the ten largest clones hold approximately 19%. The antigens for these receptors are not known. The sequencing used CD4+ T cells from PBMCs cultured with HCoV-NL63 spike peptides, collected before COVID-19 vaccination. The receptor set was obtained from a human donor who received a COVID-19 vaccine. Both conserved end residues are part of each CDR3. D genes are given only for firm matches. For some rows the clone size is stated as once, few or many, or as a class when expanded; others skip it.

j_call d_call v_call clone_size cdr3_aa cdr3_nt
TRBJ2-3 TRBD2 TRBV9 NA CASSPGTSGKIDTQYF TGTGCCAGCAGCCCTGGGACTAGCGGGAAGATAGATACGCAGTATTTT
TRBJ1-3 NA TRBV3-1/TRBV3-2 NA CASRQVSGNTIYF TGTGCCAGTAGACAGGTCTCTGGAAACACCATATATTTT
TRBJ2-5 NA TRBV5-6 NA CASSRQETQYF TGTGCCAGCAGCCGCCAAGAGACCCAGTACTTC
TRBJ1-2 NA TRBV5-1 NA CASSLDANYGYTF TGCGCCAGCAGCCTGGACGCTAACTATGGCTACACCTTC
TRBJ1-1 NA TRBV4-3 NA CASSQDETGTLEAFF TGCGCCAGCAGCCAAGATGAAACAGGGACTCTTGAAGCTTTCTTT
TRBJ1-5 NA TRBV9 few CASSVSGESNQPQHF TGTGCCAGCAGCGTCTCAGGGGAAAGCAATCAGCCCCAGCATTTT
TRBJ1-1 TRBD1 TRBV6-5 NA CASRSTGTGDAFF TGTGCCAGCAGATCAACCGGGACAGGGGATGCTTTCTTT
TRBJ1-5 NA TRBV12-3/TRBV12-4 NA CASSPAGGQPQHF TGTGCCAGCAGTCCCGCCGGAGGGCAGCCCCAGCATTTT
TRBJ2-6 TRBD1 TRBV6-2/TRBV6-3 NA CASSSPTGVVRSGANVLTF TGTGCCAGCAGTTCTCCGACAGGGGTCGTGAGGTCTGGGGCCAACGTCCTGACTTTC
TRBJ2-1 NA TRBV7-2 NA CASSLTGFGEQFF TGTGCCAGCAGCCTGACGGGATTTGGGGAGCAGTTCTTC
TRBJ1-3 NA TRBV5-1 once CASSLDSGSDAGNTIYF TGCGCCAGCAGCTTGGATTCGGGGTCGGACGCTGGAAACACCATATATTTT
TRBJ2-1 NA TRBV30 NA CAWDRTNNEQFF TGTGCCTGGGACAGGACGAACAATGAGCAGTTCTTC
TRBJ2-1 NA TRBV2 medium-sized CASRRGGAYNEQFF TGTGCCAGCCGAAGGGGGGGAGCCTACAATGAGCAGTTCTTC
TRBJ2-3 NA TRBV7-9 few CASSLGTGDTQYF TGTGCCAGCAGCTTAGGGACCGGCGATACGCAGTATTTT
TRBJ1-4 NA TRBV6-1 NA CASSEEVVSELFF TGTGCCAGCAGTGAAGAGGTGGTGTCGGAACTGTTTTTT
TRBJ2-5 TRBD2 TRBV5-1 once CASSRSGGALETQYF TGCGCCAGCAGCCGTAGCGGGGGGGCCTTAGAGACCCAGTACTTC
TRBJ2-1 TRBD2 TRBV5-1 few CASSLVLAGPDNEQFF TGCGCCAGCAGCTTGGTACTAGCGGGACCCGATAATGAGCAGTTCTTC
TRBJ1-6 NA TRBV5-1 NA CASSLEGGNSPLHF TGCGCCAGCAGCTTGGAGGGGGGTAATTCACCCCTCCACTTT
TRBJ1-2 NA TRBV28 NA CASTLTGGSYGYTF TGTGCCAGCACCCTAACGGGGGGGAGCTATGGCTACACCTTC
TRBJ2-7 NA TRBV3-1/TRBV3-2 NA CASSQGLEGRSAYF TGTGCCAGCAGCCAGGGATTAGAGGGACGTTCGGCGTACTTC
TRBJ1-2 NA TRBV6-5 NA CASSYVGGISYGYTF TGTGCCAGCAGTTACGTAGGGGGTATATCCTATGGCTACACCTTC
TRBJ1-6 NA TRBV10-1 NA CASSREGGTYNSPLHF TGCGCCAGCAGTCGGGAGGGTGGGACCTATAATTCACCCCTCCACTTT
TRBJ1-6 NA TRBV7-9 NA CASSIEQYNSPLHF TGTGCCAGCAGCATTGAGCAGTATAATTCACCCCTCCACTTT
TRBJ2-1 NA TRBV19 NA CASQGGVLGRSDNEQFF TGTGCCAGTCAGGGGGGGGTTCTGGGACGGTCCGACAATGAGCAGTTCTTC
TRBJ1-2 NA TRBV7-2 NA CASSLGVQGSYGYTF TGTGCCAGCAGCTTAGGGGTCCAGGGAAGCTATGGCTACACCTTC
TRBJ2-4 TRBD2 TRBV7-2 NA CASSPYLSLAGLAKNIQYF TGTGCCAGCAGCCCCTATCTTTCCTTAGCGGGGCTAGCCAAAAACATTCAGTACTTC
TRBJ1-2 TRBD1 TRBV6-5 NA CASRFGTANYGYTF TGTGCCAGCAGGTTCGGGACAGCTAACTATGGCTACACCTTC
TRBJ2-1 TRBD2 TRBV5-4 NA CASSLGASGSYNEQFF TGTGCCAGCAGCTTGGGAGCTAGCGGCTCCTACAATGAGCAGTTCTTC
TRBJ2-4 NA TRBV18 NA CASSPETSAAKNIQYF TGTGCCAGCTCACCAGAGACCTCCGCGGCCAAAAACATTCAGTACTTC
TRBJ2-2 TRBD1 TRBV29-1 NA CSVRDRGRGGTGELFF TGCAGCGTTAGAGACAGGGGGCGCGGGGGCACCGGGGAGCTGTTTTTT
TRBJ1-5 NA TRBV19 NA CASSMSGGLSNQPQHF TGTGCCAGTAGTATGTCCGGGGGGCTGAGCAATCAGCCCCAGCATTTT
TRBJ2-3 TRBD2 TRBV6-1 NA CASSEGLAVTDTQYF TGTGCCAGCAGTGAAGGGCTAGCGGTCACAGATACGCAGTATTTT